Presented here are 7 T cell receptor beta chains from one specimen sequenced in a study of cytomegalovirus exposure and HLA in healthy donors. PCR was performed using 60 Vbeta and 13 Jbeta primers. Only in-frame clones appear in the TCRdb table, and some are missing; sequencing was by immunoSEQ multiplex PCR. The sample gives fewer than 140,000 clones, more than 60% of which show up once; around 6.4% is in the top ten. Sequencing was done on a sample of PBMCs. The receptor source for this set is a woman aged 45 to 65 in good health and CMV-seropositive.

The chain couples TRBV10-3 to TRBJ2-5; D might be TRBD2 (6 bases). There are 13 residues in the CDR3. The V gene lost 10 bases and the J gene lost 2 bases, with 14 bases spanning the gap. The germline V gene has CDR1 ENHRY and CDR2 SYGVKD. CDR3 DNA: TGTGCCACGGAGGGGCAGGGTCAAGAGACCCAGTACTTC. Its protein is CATEGQGQETQYF.

This clone was seen only once. This sequence joins TRBV25-1 and TRBJ1-1; 7 bases fit TRBD1. V lost 3 bases to trimming and J lost 11 bases; unmatched junction nucleotides: 15. CDR1 is MGHDK, CDR2 SYGVNS, per germline. The length of the CDR3 is 15 residues. The chain's CDR3 is CASSDGRGLAADAFF. CDR3 coding DNA: TGTGCCAGCAGTGACGGCAGGGGGTTGGCCGCAGACGCTTTCTTT.

The DNA for the CDR3 is TGTGCCAGCAGCGTACAGCTGGAGCCCCAGCATTTT. This encodes CASSVQLEPQHF. The chain combines TRBV2 with TRBJ1-5; D is unclear. CDR3 length: 12 amino acids. Trimming stripped 6 bases from V and 8 bases from J, with 11 bases between. Germline CDR1 SNHLY, CDR2 FYNNEI. The full variable domain, with the rest looked up from reference TRBV2 and TRBJ1-5, is EPEVTQTPSHQVTQMGQEVILRCVPISNHLYFYWYRQILGQKVEFLVSFYNNEISEKSEIFDDQFSVERPDGSNFTLKIRSTKLEDSAMYFCASSVQLEPQHFGDGTRLSIL.

A few counts support this clone. This chain uses TRBV10-3 with TRBJ1-4; 11 bases are shared with TRBD1. Germline V CDR1 and CDR2: ENHRY, SYGVKD. The CDR3 length is 15 residues. The J segment lost 2 bases and the V segment lost 4 bases, leaving 0 bases of the junction unmatched. CDR3 amino acids: CAISGDRGTNEKLFF. The CDR3 DNA is TGTGCCATCAGTGGGGACAGGGGGACTAATGAAAAACTGTTTTTT.

V usage is TRBV18 and J usage is TRBJ1-4; TRBD1 might be the D (6 bases). This CDR3 region has 17 residues. Germline loops: CDR1 KGHSH, CDR2 LQKENI. Trimming took 3 bases from V and 6 from J, leaving 20 bases between them. The CDR3 sequence: CASSPLGPNRVYEKLFF. The CDR3 nucleotides are TGTGCCAGCTCACCTCTAGGACCTAACAGGGTGTATGAAAAACTGTTTTTT.

V and J are TRBV11-2 and TRBJ1-2, with 8 bases aligning to TRBD1. The junction had 15 bases not matched to a gene; V was cut back by 5 bases and J by 1 base. The germline CDR1 and CDR2 sequences are SGHAT and FQNNGV. The CDR3 length is 18 residues. The CDR3 here is CASSGEDRDGGFNYGYTF. For the CDR3, the DNA is TGTGCCAGCAGCGGCGAGGACAGGGACGGGGGGTTTAACTATGGCTACACCTTC.

The chain uses TRBV5-1 and TRBJ2-2; 7 nucleotides line up with TRBD2. The CDR3 runs 16 residues. After removal of 1 base from V and 0 bases from J, the junction contained 3 bases not matched to a gene. Germline CDR1 is SGHRS and CDR2 is YFSETQ. CDR3 DNA: TGCGCCAGCAGCTTGTTCGGGGGGTCGAACACCGGGGAGCTGTTTTTT. Its protein product is CASSLFGGSNTGELFF.